A single sample gave rise to the 14 T cell receptor beta chains below, sequenced in a study of blood T cells in healthy people across ages. PCR was performed a second time for roughly 7 to 11 cycles using a sample-barcoded 5' primer and a J-beta primer mix. TCRdb re-called the 5' RACE reads with MiXCR, one entry per CDR3 protein. Here the sample spans approximately 1,700,000 distinct CDR3 sequences, roughly 43% being singletons. Sequenced input: blood. These receptors all come from a human donor in good health.

The sample holds a few counts of this clonotype. The chain joins TRBV9 to TRBJ1-2; tentatively, D is TRBD1 (5 bases). Germline V gene data show CDR1 as SGDLS and CDR2 as YYNGEE. The length of the CDR3 is 13 residues. Trimming left V 1 base short and J 4 bases short, with 8 bases between. The CDR3 loop reads CASSVWGTYGYTF. The DNA for the CDR3 is TGTGCCAGCAGCGTATGGGGGACCTATGGCTACACCTTC.

The chain is built from TRBV20-1 and TRBJ2-7; unclear D gene. CDR3 length equals 14 residues. Trimming left V 5 bases short and J 0 bases short, with 14 bases between. Germline V gene lookup returns CDR1 DFQATT and CDR2 SNEGSKA (reference sequence). The CDR3 DNA reads as TGCAGTGCTTTGGACGGATCAATCTCCTACGAGCAGTACTTC. Translated, it gives CSALDGSISYEQYF.

A few counts support this clonotype. This rearrangement joins TRBV27 to TRBJ2-7; no clear D gene. The CDR3 runs to 14 residues. Trimming stripped 3 bases from V and 0 bases from J, with 9 bases between. The germline gives CDR1 MNHEY, CDR2 SMNVEV (reference sequence). This CDR3 is CASSFSVGSYEQYF. The CDR3 region has the DNA TGTGCCAGCAGTTTTTCCGTAGGCTCCTACGAGCAGTACTTC.

This clonotype was seen only a few times. The chain is built from TRBV9 and TRBJ2-3; D is unresolved. CDR1 SGDLS and CDR2 YYNGEE come from the germline V gene. The CDR3 spans 15 residues. V shed 2 bases and J shed 2 bases, with 12 bases lying between them. CDR3 sequence: CASSVLVVPTDTQYF. The CDR3, as DNA: TGTGCCAGCAGCGTTCTAGTTGTGCCCACAGATACGCAGTATTTT. The full variable domain, its missing parts supplied by reference TRBV9 and TRBJ2-3, is DSGVTQTPKHLITATGQRVTLRCSPRSGDLSVYWYQQSLDQGLQFLIQYYNGEERAKGNILERFSAQQFPDLHSELNLSSLELGDSALYFCASSVLVVPTDTQYFGPGTRLTVL.

This clonotype was picked up many times. The chain is built from TRBV7-2 and TRBJ2-6; D not resolved. Trimming removed 4 bases from V and 1 base from J, with 5 bases in between. The CDR3 is made up of 14 amino acids. Looked up from germline, CDR1 is SGHTA and CDR2 is FQGNSA. CDR3 in DNA: TGTGCCAGCAGCTCCTTATCTGGGGCCAACGTCCTGACTTTC. Protein sequence: CASSSLSGANVLTF.

J is TRBJ1-2 and V is TRBV20-1; TRBD1 matches at 7 bases. V lost 6 bases and J lost 1; bases outside the gene matches: 8. The CDR3 loop spans 14 amino acids. Germline V gives CDR1 DFQATT, CDR2 SNEGSKA (reference sequence). DNA for the CDR3: TGCAGTGCCCTTACACGGGACAGTAACTATGGCTACACCTTC. Its translation is CSALTRDSNYGYTF.

A few counts support this clonotype. The chain recombines TRBV7-9 with TRBJ1-1, with D hard to call. The V end lost 5 bases, the J end lost 0 bases, and 10 bases lay between the germline ends. This CDR3 has 14 amino acids. From germline, CDR1 is SEHNR and CDR2 FQNEAQ (reference sequence). CDR3 bases: TGTGCCAGCAGCCAAGCTCAGATGAACACTGAAGCTTTCTTT. As protein: CASSQAQMNTEAFF.

Ten or more counts support this clonotype. The gene calls are TRBV29-1 and TRBJ2-7, with D possibly matching TRBD2 (5 bases). Per germline, CDR1 SQVTM and CDR2 ANQGSEA. The CDR3 covers 13 residues. V was cut by 5 bases and J by 4 bases, with 15 bases left in between. CDR3 in amino acids: CSVFGPEGYEQYF. CDR3 nucleotide sequence: TGCAGCGTTTTCGGACCTGAGGGATACGAGCAGTACTTC.

The chain combines TRBV7-3 with TRBJ1-1; D uncertain. V was cut by 5 bases and J by 7 bases, with 20 bases left in between. Germline V lookup: CDR1 SGHTA, CDR2 FQGTGA. This CDR3 spans 15 amino acids. DNA of the CDR3: TGTGCCAGCAGCACCGGGCCGGACTCAAGCATTGAAGCTTTCTTT. It translates to CASSTGPDSSIEAFF.

There are a few counts of this clonotype. The chain combines TRBV29-1 with TRBJ2-5, with TRBD1 matching 8 bases. The CDR3 loop spans 15 amino acids. Germline CDR1 reads SQVTM; CDR2 reads ANQGSEA. The ends lost 1 base at V and 7 bases at J; junction bases unmatched: 11. This chain's CDR3 is CSVEVWTGTPRTQYF. The CDR3, as DNA: TGCAGCGTTGAAGTATGGACAGGGACCCCGCGGACCCAGTACTTC.

The J gene is TRBJ1-3, the V gene TRBV6-6, with D possibly matching TRBD1 (5 bases). V was clipped by 2 bases and J by 0 bases, with 8 bases between them. Germline-derived CDR1 and CDR2 are MNHNY and SVGAGI (reference sequence). The CDR3 covers 15 residues. The CDR3 spells CASSYGGSSGNTIYF. The DNA for the CDR3 is TGTGCCAGCAGTTACGGGGGGTCCTCTGGAAACACCATATATTTT.

Turning to this clonotype: A much larger clone differs from this one at a single base, so this may be a read error. The rearrangement uses TRBV18 and TRBJ1-1; 8 bases agree with TRBD1. The germline V gene has CDR1 KGHSH and CDR2 LQKENI. There are 14 residues in the CDR3. The V gene end was trimmed by 3 bases and the J gene end by 6 bases; junction bases not matched to a gene: 6. CDR3 DNA sequence: TGTGCCAGCTCACCGATTGAACAGGGGGCTGAAGCTTTCTTT. Amino acid sequence: CASSPIEQGAEAFF.

This clonotype was seen only a few times. This chain uses TRBV6-5 with TRBJ2-7; D possibly corresponds to TRBD1 (6 bases). CDR3 length: 14 residues. V was pared by 6 bases and J by 1 base, with 13 bases between. Germline assignment: CDR1 MNHEY and CDR2 SVGAGI. In nucleotides, the CDR3 is TGTGCCAGCAGCGGCCGGGACACTTCCTACGAGCAGTACTTC. Protein sequence: CASSGRDTSYEQYF.

This clonotype was counted only a few times. DNA of the CDR3: TGTGCCAGCAGCCCTCGTTTTGCGAACACTGAAGCTTTCTTT. Translation gives CASSPRFANTEAFF. The rearrangement joins TRBV7-2 to TRBJ1-1; the D is unclear. From germline, CDR1 is SGHTA and CDR2 FQGNSA. The CDR3 has 14 amino acids. Trimming left V 5 bases short and J 1 base short, with 11 bases between.